The T cell receptor (beta chain) described here comes from a study of shared clonotypes between healthy human individuals. At the level of the study: Those who served as donors were two women and a few men between the ages of 18 and 49.

An assay was performed, and its level was deep. Authors' data handling: Filtering of immunoSEQ junctional sequences could not match full-length read filtering. The table came from immunoSEQ multiplex PCR; TCRdb's copy has only in-frame clones and leaves some out. V, J and clone size derive from that table, while D and trimming were established from the DNA sequence. The data contain about 520,000 clones, 81% of them singletons. Per germline, CDR1 LGHNA and CDR2 YSLEER. This CDR3 has 16 residues. The V segment lost 1 base and the J segment 3 bases; nucleotides outside the gene matches: 7. Healthy HIV-negative adults without recent acute infections or vaccinations served as donors. This clone was found once.

V usage is TRBV4-3 and J usage is TRBJ2-7, with TRBD2 identical over 9 bases. This TCR was recovered from a woman aged 40-49 years in good health. Some clones in this sample may be carry-over from other donors' samples. Sequenced sample: PBMCs. DNA of the CDR3: TGCGCCAGCAGCCAAGGTGTTAGCGGGAGTAGCTACGAGCAGTACTTC. It codes for CASSQGVSGSSYEQYF.